The rows below give T cell receptor beta chains drawn from one sample of a study of CD8 T cells in Susac syndrome. A single record per CDR3 protein comes from TCRdb applying MiXCR to the immunoSEQ multiplex PCR reads. The repertoire holds under 200,000 distinct CDR3 sequences, with approximately 96% as singletons. The sequencing input was CD4+ T cells from PBMCs. The receptors come from a human donor with Susac syndrome. Both conserved end residues are part of each CDR3. The D gene is left open where the match is weak. Clone size appears in some rows only: once, few, many, or a class for an expanded clone.

size	V	D	J	length	CDR3	DNA
.	TRBV6-5	.	TRBJ1-4	13	CASTPRGGEKLFF	TGTGCCAGCACCCCACGGGGGGGTGAAAAACTGTTTTTT
.	TRBV2	.	TRBJ2-2	14	CASTERENTGELFF	TGTGCCAGCACCGAAAGGGAGAACACCGGGGAGCTGTTTTTT
.	TRBV19	.	TRBJ2-1	12	CASSPGVAEQFF	TGTGCCAGTAGTCCGGGGGTGGCTGAGCAGTTCTTC
.	TRBV9	.	TRBJ1-5	14	CASSVVTANQPQHF	TGTGCCAGCAGCGTAGTGACAGCTAATCAGCCCCAGCATTTT
few	TRBV4-1	.	TRBJ2-5	15	CASSQVPTAQETQYF	TGCGCCAGCAGCCAAGTGCCGACAGCACAAGAGACCCAGTACTTC
.	TRBV12-3/TRBV12-4	TRBD1	TRBJ2-5	16	CASSPGQGMYQETQYF	TGTGCCAGCAGCCCGGGACAGGGGATGTACCAAGAGACCCAGTACTTC
.	TRBV9	.	TRBJ1-4	14	CASRSAVFREKLFF	TGTGCCAGCCGTTCGGCAGTCTTCAGGGAAAAACTGTTTTTT
.	TRBV7-9	.	TRBJ2-3	14	CASSLGLPGDTQYF	TGTGCCAGCAGCCTTGGACTACCAGGAGATACGCAGTATTTT
.	TRBV6-5	TRBD2	TRBJ2-5	15	CASSSLGGGEETQYF	TGTGCCAGCAGTTCCCTTGGCGGGGGGGAAGAGACCCAGTACTTC
.	TRBV25-1	.	TRBJ1-2	12	CASSDSNGGYTF	TGTGCCAGCAGTGATTCGAACGGGGGCTACACCTTC
once	TRBV5-1	.	TRBJ2-7	16	CASSPGLRPLTYEQYF	TGCGCCAGCAGCCCGGGCTTGCGACCCCTGACCTACGAGCAGTACTTC
.	TRBV19	.	TRBJ1-1	14	CASSIDQATGEAFF	TGTGCCAGTAGTATAGATCAAGCGACAGGTGAAGCTTTCTTT
.	TRBV7-3	.	TRBJ1-1	13	CASSLMVYTEAFF	TGTGCCAGCAGCTTAATGGTGTACACTGAAGCTTTCTTT
.	TRBV5-4	.	TRBJ2-5	15	CASSLGGGRMETQYF	TGTGCCAGCAGCTTGGGAGGAGGTCGTATGGAGACCCAGTACTTC
.	TRBV6-5	.	TRBJ2-7	11	CASSYIHEQYF	TGTGCCAGCAGTTATATTCACGAGCAGTACTTC
.	TRBV16	.	TRBJ1-1	13	CASSQEGVTEAFF	TGTGCCAGCAGCCAAGAGGGCGTCACTGAAGCTTTCTTT
.	TRBV9	.	TRBJ1-1	14	CASSVGAANTEAFF	TGTGCCAGCAGCGTAGGTGCAGCGAACACTGAAGCTTTCTTT
.	TRBV18	TRBD2	TRBJ2-2	16	CASSPSAGGNTGELFF	TGTGCCAGCTCACCGTCGGCGGGAGGAAACACCGGGGAGCTGTTTTTT
.	TRBV3-1	.	TRBJ2-5	14	CASSQSGKGETQYF	TGTGCCAGCAGCCAATCCGGGAAGGGAGAGACCCAGTACTTC
.	TRBV5-4	TRBD2	TRBJ2-7	17	CASSLGSLAGNAYEQYF	TGTGCCAGCAGCTTGGGTTCACTAGCGGGCAATGCCTACGAGCAGTACTTC
.	TRBV4-1	.	TRBJ2-2	14	CASSPILKTGELFF	TGCGCCAGCAGCCCGATCCTCAAAACCGGGGAGCTGTTTTTT
.	TRBV30	TRBD1	TRBJ1-1	13	CASGQGGNTEAFF	TGTGCCTCCGGACAGGGGGGAAACACTGAAGCTTTCTTT
.	TRBV12-3/TRBV12-4	TRBD1	TRBJ1-2	15	CASSPTEDRGYGYTF	TGTGCCAGCAGTCCAACCGAGGACAGGGGCTATGGCTACACCTTC
.	TRBV30	.	TRBJ2-1	15	CAWSVTGGDYNEQFF	TGTGCCTGGAGTGTCACAGGGGGGGACTACAATGAGCAGTTCTTC
.	TRBV27	TRBD1	TRBJ1-2	15	CASSFLGRGEDGYTF	TGTGCCAGCAGTTTCCTAGGCAGGGGGGAGGATGGCTACACCTTC
.	TRBV7-9	.	TRBJ2-5	14	CASSPRQLQETQYF	TGTGCCAGCAGCCCTAGACAGCTACAAGAGACCCAGTACTTC
.	TRBV6-2/TRBV6-3	TRBD1	TRBJ2-1	12	CASSYWDRGQFF	TGTGCCAGCAGTTACTGGGACAGGGGGCAGTTCTTC
once	TRBV12-3/TRBV12-4	TRBD2	TRBJ2-1	16	CASRVGAGGRYNEQFF	TGTGCCAGCAGGGTTGGGGCGGGGGGGAGGTACAATGAGCAGTTCTTC
.	TRBV18	.	TRBJ2-7	16	CASSPPGSVATYEQYF	TGTGCCAGCTCACCACCGGGGAGTGTAGCTACCTACGAGCAGTACTTC
.	TRBV30	.	TRBJ1-2	13	CAWLPGGAGGYTF	TGTGCCTGGCTCCCGGGGGGGGCCGGTGGCTACACCTTC
.	TRBV4-1	TRBD1	TRBJ1-1	15	CASSQDKGAVTEAFF	TGCGCCAGCAGCCAAGATAAGGGGGCGGTCACTGAAGCTTTCTTT
once	TRBV27	.	TRBJ1-5	18	CASSSATGTPYSNQPQHF	TGTGCCAGCAGTTCGGCAACCGGGACGCCTTATAGCAATCAGCCCCAGCATTTT
.	TRBV12-3/TRBV12-4	.	TRBJ2-2	14	CASSFLGGTGELFF	TGTGCCAGCAGTTTCCTAGGGGGGACCGGGGAGCTGTTTTTT
.	TRBV5-1	.	TRBJ2-5	16	CASSLPGQRDQETQYF	TGCGCCAGCAGCTTGCCGGGACAGCGGGACCAAGAGACCCAGTACTTC
once	TRBV11-2	TRBD2	TRBJ2-2	15	CASRRTGGGTGELFF	TGTGCCAGCAGACGTACCGGGGGGGGCACCGGGGAGCTGTTTTTT
.	TRBV2	TRBD1	TRBJ2-7	15	CASTLGQGITYEQYF	TGTGCCAGCACTCTGGGACAGGGGATAACCTACGAGCAGTACTTC